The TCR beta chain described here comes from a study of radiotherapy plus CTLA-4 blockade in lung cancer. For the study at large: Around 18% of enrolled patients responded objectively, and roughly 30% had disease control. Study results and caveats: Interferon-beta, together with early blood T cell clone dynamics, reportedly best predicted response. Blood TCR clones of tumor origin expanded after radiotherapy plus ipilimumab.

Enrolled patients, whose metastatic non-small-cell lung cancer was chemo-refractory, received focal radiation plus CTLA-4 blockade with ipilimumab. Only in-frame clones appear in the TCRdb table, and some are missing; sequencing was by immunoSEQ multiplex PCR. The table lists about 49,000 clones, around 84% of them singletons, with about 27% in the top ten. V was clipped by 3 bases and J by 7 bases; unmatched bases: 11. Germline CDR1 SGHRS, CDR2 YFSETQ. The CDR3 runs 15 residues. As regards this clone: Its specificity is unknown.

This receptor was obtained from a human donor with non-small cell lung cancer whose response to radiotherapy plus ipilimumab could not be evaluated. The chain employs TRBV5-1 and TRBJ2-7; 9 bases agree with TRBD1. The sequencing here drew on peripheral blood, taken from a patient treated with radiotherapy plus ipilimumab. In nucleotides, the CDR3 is TGCGCCAGCAGCTGGACGACAGGGGGAGATATGGAGCAGTACTTC. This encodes CASSWTTGGDMEQYF.